The 21 T cell receptor beta chains below come from one sample, sequenced in a study of T cell changes during pregnancy in multiple sclerosis. Using immunoSEQ multiplex PCR, the repertoire was profiled, and TCRdb retains in-frame clones only, with some absent. The sample contains more than 45,000 clones, approximately 94% of which appear only once. The sample was CD4+ T cells from peripheral blood mononuclear cells, taken in the second trimester of pregnancy. These TCRs come from a female donor with multiple sclerosis, enrolled in a pregnancy study.

The CDR3, as DNA: TGCAGCGTTGGGGTAGGGACAGATCAGCCCCAGCATTTT. As protein: CSVGVGTDQPQHF. V is TRBV29-1 and J is TRBJ1-5, with 7 positions matching TRBD1. V shed 4 bases and J 5 bases; nucleotides not matched to a gene: 5. The germline V gene has CDR1 SQVTM and CDR2 ANQGSEA. The CDR3 runs 13 residues. Together with reference TRBV29-1 and TRBJ1-5, the CDR3 gives the full variable domain: SAVISQKPSRDICQRGTSLTIQCQVDSQVTMMFWYRQQPGQSLTLIATANQGSEATYESGFVIDKFPISRPNLTFSTLTVSNMSPEDSSIYLCSVGVGTDQPQHFGDGTRLSIL.

The rearrangement joins TRBV27 to TRBJ1-2, with TRBD1 as a possible D gene (5 bases). The CDR3 sequence is 14 residues long. The germline CDR1 and CDR2 sequences are MNHEY and SMNVEV (reference sequence). Trimming took 2 bases from V and 0 from J, leaving 7 bases between them. The CDR3 reads CASSLGGANYGYTF. The CDR3 bases are TGTGCCAGCAGTTTAGGAGGGGCTAACTATGGCTACACCTTC.

The rearrangement links TRBV2 to TRBJ2-1; 7 nucleotides align to TRBD1. CDR1 is SNHLY, CDR2 FYNNEI, per germline. V lost 6 bases to trimming and J lost 9 bases; unmatched junction nucleotides: 5. This CDR3 has 12 residues. The CDR3 is CASRPQGTEQFF. In nucleotides, the CDR3 is TGTGCCAGCAGGCCACAGGGGACTGAGCAGTTCTTC.

V and J are TRBV7-2 and TRBJ1-2, with D uncertain. CDR3 length equals 13 residues. The germline CDR1 and CDR2 sequences are SGHTA and FQGNSA. Trimming took 2 bases from V and 5 from J, leaving 9 bases between them. The CDR3 DNA sequence: TGTGCCAGCAGCTTAATGGCTGTATATGGCTACACCTTC. Amino acids: CASSLMAVYGYTF.

The CDR3 here is CASSLGLFGELFF. DNA for the CDR3: TGTGCCAGCAGTCTTGGTCTATTCGGGGAGCTGTTTTTT. The chain links TRBV7-2 to TRBJ2-2; D is ambiguous. Germline lookup yields CDR1 SGHTA and CDR2 FQGNSA. The CDR3 consists of 13 residues. Between the trimmed V and J ends, which lost 6 bases and 7 bases, there was a span of 12 bases.

The chain is built from TRBV25-1 and TRBJ1-3; D is perhaps TRBD1 (6 bases). Germline values: CDR1 MGHDK, CDR2 SYGVNS. V gave up 4 bases and J gave up 0 bases, with 10 bases separating them. The CDR3 is made up of 15 amino acids. This CDR3 reads CASSASRGSGNTIYF. The CDR3 nucleotides read TGTGCCAGCAGTGCAAGCAGGGGCTCTGGAAACACCATATATTTT.

The chain is built from TRBV7-2 and TRBJ2-6; D remains unclear. V gave up 1 base and J gave up 0 bases, with 4 bases separating them. This CDR3 has 15 residues. The germline V gene encodes CDR1 SGHTA and CDR2 FQGNSA. The CDR3 loop is CASSLGSSGANVLTF. DNA of the CDR3: TGTGCCAGCAGCTTAGGGAGCTCTGGGGCCAACGTCCTGACTTTC.

This clone occurred a few times. The gene calls are TRBV10-3 and TRBJ1-2, with 7 nucleotides matching TRBD1. The CDR3 consists of 14 residues. Germline V CDR1 and CDR2: ENHRY, SYGVKD. With V trimmed by 6 bases and J by 2 bases, 6 bases remained unmatched. The CDR3 nucleotides read TGTGCCATCAGGAAGGGACAGATCAACTATGGCTACACCTTC. Protein product: CAIRKGQINYGYTF.

The table lists this clone with a count of one. The gene calls are TRBV11-3 and TRBJ2-7; 8 bases line up with TRBD2. Germline loops: CDR1 SGHNT, CDR2 YENEEA. Losses at the gene ends were 1 base for V and 2 bases for J; bases not matched to a gene: 4. The CDR3 covers 15 residues. The CDR3 nucleotides read TGTGCCAGCAGCTTAGGCCGAGCGGGGGCCTACGAGCAGTACTTC. Translation: CASSLGRAGAYEQYF.

The rearrangement joins TRBV5-5 to TRBJ1-4; D is undetermined. The CDR3 sequence is 16 residues long. Per germline, CDR1 SGHKS and CDR2 YYEKEE (reference sequence). V shed 0 bases and J shed 8 bases, with 17 bases lying between them. This CDR3 is CASSLALSSPEEKLFF. The CDR3 DNA is TGTGCCAGCAGCTTGGCCCTTTCCTCCCCGGAGGAAAAACTGTTTTTT.

This clone appeared once. The chain joins TRBV19 to TRBJ2-3; D possibly corresponds to TRBD1 (6 bases). The CDR3 consists of 13 residues. The V end lost 5 bases, the J end lost 2 bases, and 8 bases lay between the germline ends. Germline CDR1 reads LNHDA; CDR2 reads SQIVND (reference sequence). The CDR3 loop reads CASSDRSTDTQYF. In DNA form, the CDR3 reads TGTGCCAGTAGTGACAGGTCCACAGATACGCAGTATTTT.

This rearrangement joins TRBV5-8 to TRBJ1-1, with 12 bases lining up with TRBD1. The CDR3 consists of 14 residues. Germline CDR1 reads SGHTS; CDR2 reads YDEGEE. V lost 8 bases and J lost 3; bases outside the gene matches: 5. The CDR3 loop reads CASTGQGAYTEAFF. Written as DNA, the CDR3 is TGTGCCAGTACGGGACAGGGGGCTTACACTGAAGCTTTCTTT.

This chain connects TRBV4-3 to TRBJ1-2; 8 nucleotides agree with TRBD1. Germline loops: CDR1 LGHNA, CDR2 YSLEER. The CDR3 runs 13 residues. The J segment lost 8 bases and the V segment lost 4 bases, leaving 6 bases of the junction unmatched. CDR3 region: CASSPQGAQGYTF. CDR3 DNA: TGCGCCAGCAGCCCCCAGGGGGCTCAAGGCTACACCTTC.

This clone was detected only a few times. The gene calls are TRBV7-8 and TRBJ1-2; no clear D. Germline V gene lookup returns CDR1 SGHVS and CDR2 FQNEAQ. This CDR3 is 11 amino acids long. Trimming pared 5 bases from V and 6 bases from J, leaving 7 bases between. CDR3 amino acids: CASSHTDGYTF. The CDR3, as DNA: TGTGCCAGCAGCCATACAGATGGCTACACCTTC.

The chain carries TRBV27 and TRBJ2-7, with TRBD2 matching 9 bases. The CDR3 contains 15 residues. Germline V gives CDR1 MNHEY, CDR2 SMNVEV (reference sequence). After removal of 0 bases from V and 2 bases from J, the junction contained 2 bases not matched to a gene. Here the CDR3 DNA reads TGTGCCAGCAGTTTATCGACTAGCGGAGCCTACGAGCAGTACTTC. Translating it yields CASSLSTSGAYEQYF.

This chain links TRBV4-2 with TRBJ2-7, with TRBD2 matching over 8 bases. J lost 2 bases, V lost 1 base, and 7 bases had no gene match. This CDR3 spans 16 amino acids. The germline V gene encodes CDR1 LGHNA and CDR2 YNFKEQ. CDR3 in amino acids: CASSQVRGGTTYEQYF. CDR3 coding DNA: TGTGCCAGCAGCCAAGTTCGCGGGGGGACCACCTACGAGCAGTACTTC.

V usage is TRBV5-6 and J usage is TRBJ1-3, with D perhaps matching TRBD1 (6 bases). The CDR3 loop spans 16 amino acids. Germline values: CDR1 SGHDT, CDR2 YYEEEE. Trimming shortened V by 2 bases and J by 4 bases, and 16 bases separated the two germline ends. The CDR3 coding sequence is TGTGCCAGCAGCTTAGAATTGGACAGAAGAGGAAACACCATATATTTT. Residues: CASSLELDRRGNTIYF.

This sequence joins TRBV5-6 and TRBJ1-1; possibly TRBD1 for D (5 bases). The germline CDR1 and CDR2 sequences are SGHDT and YYEEEE. V shed 4 bases and J shed 2 bases, with 9 bases lying between them. CDR3 length: 13 residues. The CDR3 DNA is TGTGCCAGCAGCGTGGGGCCAAACACTGAAGCTTTCTTT. This encodes CASSVGPNTEAFF.

In DNA form, the CDR3 reads TGTGCCAGCAGCGTTGGAGGGGACGGGAACTATGGCTACACCTTC. Its protein is CASSVGGDGNYGYTF. The chain combines TRBV28 with TRBJ1-2, with a weak D call TRBD1 (5 bases). This CDR3 spans 15 amino acids. Trimming left V 6 bases short and J 2 bases short, with 16 bases between. Germline CDR1 MDHEN, CDR2 SYDVKM.

The chain couples TRBV5-1 to TRBJ2-2; 7 bases match TRBD1. The CDR3 sequence is 15 residues long. CDR1 and CDR2 from the germline V gene are SGHRS and YFSETQ. V shed 6 bases and J 0 bases; nucleotides not matched to a gene: 5. CDR3 DNA sequence: TGCGCCAGCACGAAGGGGACAGCGAACACCGGGGAGCTGTTTTTT. It codes for CASTKGTANTGELFF. Drawing the rest from reference TRBV5-1 and TRBJ2-2, the complete variable domain is KAGVTQTPRYLIKTRGQQVTLSCSPISGHRSVSWYQQTPGQGLQFLFEYFSETQRNKGNFPGRFSGRQFSNSRSEMNVSTLELGDSALYLCASTKGTANTGELFFGEGSRLTVL.

V and J are TRBV10-1 and TRBJ1-4; no clear D. Germline V CDR1 and CDR2: WNHNN, SYGVQD (reference sequence). Trimming took off 1 base at V and 5 bases at J, with 14 bases between the two ends. This CDR3 spans 16 amino acids. This chain's CDR3 is CASSECGESGNEKLFF. For the CDR3, the DNA is TGCGCCAGCAGTGAGTGCGGAGAGTCGGGGAATGAAAAACTGTTTTTT.